This TCR beta chain was captured by sequencing in a study of shared clonotypes between healthy human individuals. Study observations and caveats: Genetic and exposure-history diversity was limited by the few donors. Across a handful of donors, naive CD4 shared roughly 5.1%, naive CD8 around 3.8%, memory CD4 roughly 2.1%, memory CD8 0.4%. Although depth was large, rarefaction showed that sequencing of the sorted subsets was incomplete.

CD45RO-negative cells were positively selected for CCR7, leaving out terminally differentiated effector memory CD45RA+ cells. As to this clone: Its antigen is unidentified.

Sorted-subset replicate PCR reactions contained roughly 210 ng DNA, corresponding to tens of thousands of T cell genomes. The repertoire was sequenced with immunoSEQ multiplex PCR; TCRdb's copy has only in-frame clones and lacks some. The sample has about 2.1 million clones, around 93% seen once. Between the trimmed V and J ends, which lost 4 bases and 6 bases, there was a span of 17 bases. The CDR3 loop spans 15 amino acids. Germline assignment: CDR1 SGHDT and CDR2 YYEEEE. What was sequenced was naive CD8+ T cells from PBMCs. This TCR was recovered from a man younger than 35 in good health. Some clones in this sample may be carry-over from other donors' samples. The chain has TRBV5-6 and TRBJ1-5; possible D gene TRBD1, 5 bases. The CDR3 nucleotides are TGTGCCAGCAGCGTGGGACTAGGCTCACCTCAGCCCCAGCATTTT. This sequence encodes CASSVGLGSPQPQHF.